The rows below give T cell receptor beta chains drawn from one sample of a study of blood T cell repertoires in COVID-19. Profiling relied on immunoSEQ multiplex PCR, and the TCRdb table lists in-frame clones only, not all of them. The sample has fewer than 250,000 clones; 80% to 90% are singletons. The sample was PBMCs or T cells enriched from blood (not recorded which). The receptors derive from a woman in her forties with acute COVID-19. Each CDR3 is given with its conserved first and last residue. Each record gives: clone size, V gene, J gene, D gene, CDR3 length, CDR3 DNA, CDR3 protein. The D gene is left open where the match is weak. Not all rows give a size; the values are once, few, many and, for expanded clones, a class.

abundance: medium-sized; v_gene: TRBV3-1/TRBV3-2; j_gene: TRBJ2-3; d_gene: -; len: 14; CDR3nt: TGTGCCAGCAGCAAGAGCGGGAGCACAGATACGCAGTATTTT; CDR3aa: CASSKSGSTDTQYF
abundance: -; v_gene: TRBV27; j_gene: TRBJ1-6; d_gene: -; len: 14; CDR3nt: TGTGCCAGCAGTCCCTCCTTTGACAGTAGGCCCCTCCACTTT; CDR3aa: CASSPSFDSRPLHF
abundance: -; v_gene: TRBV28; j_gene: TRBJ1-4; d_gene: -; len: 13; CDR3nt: TGTGCCAGCATTGGAGGGTTGAATGAAAAACTGTTTTTT; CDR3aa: CASIGGLNEKLFF
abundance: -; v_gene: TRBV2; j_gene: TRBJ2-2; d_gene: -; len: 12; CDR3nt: TGTGCCAGCAGTGACCAAACCGGGGAGCTGTTTTTT; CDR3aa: CASSDQTGELFF
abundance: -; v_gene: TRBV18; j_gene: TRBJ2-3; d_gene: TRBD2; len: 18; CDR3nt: TGTGCCAGCTCATTCCTAGCGGGAGGGCCGGGGAGCACAGATACGCAGTATTTT; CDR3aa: CASSFLAGGPGSTDTQYF
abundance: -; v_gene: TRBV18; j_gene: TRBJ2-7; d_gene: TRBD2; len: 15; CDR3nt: TGTGCCAGCTCTACCCCGACTAGCGGGGCCTACGAGCAGTACTTC; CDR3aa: CASSTPTSGAYEQYF
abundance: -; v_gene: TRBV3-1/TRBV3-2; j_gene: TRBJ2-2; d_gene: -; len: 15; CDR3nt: TGTGCCAGCAGCCAAGAAGCGCGGGGACGCGGGGAGCTGTTTTTT; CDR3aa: CASSQEARGRGELFF
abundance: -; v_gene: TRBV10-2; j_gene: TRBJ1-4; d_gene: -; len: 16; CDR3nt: TGCGCCAGCAGTCCAGGACAGCGAGCAACTAATGAAAAACTGTTTTTT; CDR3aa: CASSPGQRATNEKLFF
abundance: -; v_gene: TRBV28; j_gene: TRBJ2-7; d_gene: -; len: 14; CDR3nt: TGTGCCAGCAGTCTAGGGACAAGGCGACGTGAGCAGTACTTC; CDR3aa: CASSLGTRRREQYF
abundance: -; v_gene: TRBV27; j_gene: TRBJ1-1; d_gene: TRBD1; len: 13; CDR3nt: TGTGCCAGCAGGCCCTGGACAGGTCGTGAAGCTTTCTTT; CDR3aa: CASRPWTGREAFF
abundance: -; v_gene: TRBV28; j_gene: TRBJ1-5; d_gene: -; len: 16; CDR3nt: TGTGCCAGCAGTTTATGGGAGGGACTGTTGAATCAGCCCCAGCATTTT; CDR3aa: CASSLWEGLLNQPQHF
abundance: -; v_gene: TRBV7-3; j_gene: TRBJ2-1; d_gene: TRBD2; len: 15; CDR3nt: TGTGCCAGCAGCTTACTAGCGGGAGGTAAAAATGAGCAGTTCTTC; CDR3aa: CASSLLAGGKNEQFF
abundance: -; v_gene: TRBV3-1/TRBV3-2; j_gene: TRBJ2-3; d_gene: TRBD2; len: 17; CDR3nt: TGTGCCAGCAGCCAAGCGGAGATAGCGGGAGCGGTAGATACGCAGTATTTT; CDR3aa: CASSQAEIAGAVDTQYF
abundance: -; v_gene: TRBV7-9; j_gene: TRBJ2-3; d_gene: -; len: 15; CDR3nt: TGTGCCAGCAGCTTAACACAGAGTAGCACAGATACGCAGTATTTT; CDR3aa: CASSLTQSSTDTQYF
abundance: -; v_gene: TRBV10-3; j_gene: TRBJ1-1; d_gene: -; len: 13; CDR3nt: TGTGCCATCAGTCAGGGTCTGAACACTGAAGCTTTCTTT; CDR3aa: CAISQGLNTEAFF
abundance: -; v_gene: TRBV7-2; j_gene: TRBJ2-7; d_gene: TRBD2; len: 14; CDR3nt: TGTGCCAGCAGCTTAGCGGGAGGGCCCTACGAGCAGTACTTC; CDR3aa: CASSLAGGPYEQYF
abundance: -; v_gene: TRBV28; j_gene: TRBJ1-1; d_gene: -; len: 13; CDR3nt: TGTGCCAGCAGTTTATTGGGGGGGGATAGAGCTTTCTTT; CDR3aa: CASSLLGGDRAFF
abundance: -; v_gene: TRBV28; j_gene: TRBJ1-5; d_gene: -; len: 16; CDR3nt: TGTGCCAGCAGTTTTGGAACCGGCGGTACTAATCAGCCCCAGCATTTT; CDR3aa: CASSFGTGGTNQPQHF
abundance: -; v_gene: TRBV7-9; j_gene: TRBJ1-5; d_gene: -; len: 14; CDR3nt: TGTGCCAGCAGCGAACAGGGATCTCGGCAGCCCCAGCATTTT; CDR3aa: CASSEQGSRQPQHF
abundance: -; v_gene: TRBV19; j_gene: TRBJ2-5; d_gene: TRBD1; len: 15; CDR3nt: TGTGCCAGTAGTCGACAGGGTAGGGGGTCAGAGACCCAGTACTTC; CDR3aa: CASSRQGRGSETQYF